The 25 T cell receptor beta chains given below trace back to one sample, sequenced in a study of blood T cells in healthy people across ages. A second about 6 to 12 cycle PCR used barcoded and J-beta primers. Each CDR3 protein is one row after TCRdb ran MiXCR on the 5' RACE reads. The data show approximately 1,100,000 distinct CDR3 sequences, less than 50% seen once. The specimen was blood. The receptors originated from a woman aged 55-75 years in good health.

The chain carries TRBV7-6 and TRBJ2-6; 7 positions agree with TRBD2. CDR1 and CDR2 from the germline V gene are SGHVS and FNYEAQ. V lost 4 bases to trimming and J lost 0 bases; unmatched junction nucleotides: 9. CDR3 length equals 18 residues. The CDR3 DNA follows: TGTGCCAGCAGCTCCGCTGGGAGGGCCGTCTCTGGGGCCAACGTCCTGACTTTC. Translating it yields CASSSAGRAVSGANVLTF.

This rearrangement joins TRBV7-9 to TRBJ2-7, with D perhaps matching TRBD1 (6 bases). The CDR3 contains 15 residues. V was cut by 3 bases and J by 3 bases, with 15 bases left in between. CDR1 is SEHNR, CDR2 FQNEAQ, per germline (reference sequence). CDR3 protein: CASSLRGGNFYEQYF. CDR3 bases: TGTGCCAGCAGCTTGCGTGGGGGCAATTTCTACGAGCAGTACTTC.

This clonotype has a count of ten or more. This chain joins TRBV12-3 or TRBV12-4 and TRBJ2-5; tentative D call: TRBD1 (6 bases). The CDR3 is 14 amino acids. V lost 4 bases and J lost 5, with 14 bases in between. CDR3 amino acids: CASSYGQTQETQYF. CDR3 nucleotide sequence: TGTGCCAGCAGTTACGGACAGACTCAGGAGACCCAGTACTTC.

A remark on this clonotype: A much larger clonotype is one base distant, so this may be a read error. V is TRBV29-1 and J is TRBJ2-5; D unclear. In germline, CDR1 is SQVTM, CDR2 ANQGSEA. Between the trimmed V and J ends, which lost 3 bases and 5 bases, there was a span of 10 bases. This CDR3 comprises 12 residues. The CDR3 nucleotides are TGCAGCGTTGATGATGGACGGGAGACCCAGTACTTC. Its protein is CSVDDGRETQYF.

This clonotype turned up a few times. The genes are TRBV29-1 and TRBJ1-2; D is perhaps TRBD1 (5 bases). Trimming left V 6 bases short and J 4 bases short, with 12 bases between. The CDR3 loop spans 12 amino acids. Germline loops: CDR1 SQVTM, CDR2 ANQGSEA. CDR3 coding DNA: TGCAGCGTAGCTGACAGCCTCTATGGCTACACCTTC. This translates into CSVADSLYGYTF. Using reference TRBV29-1 and TRBJ1-2 for the parts outside the CDR3, the full variable domain is SAVISQKPSRDICQRGTSLTIQCQVDSQVTMMFWYRQQPGQSLTLIATANQGSEATYESGFVIDKFPISRPNLTFSTLTVSNMSPEDSSIYLCSVADSLYGYTFGSGTRLTVV.

The V call is TRBV4-1, the J call TRBJ1-3; 8 nucleotides match TRBD1. The CDR3 has 15 amino acids. V shed 5 bases and J 2 bases; nucleotides not matched to a gene: 5. The germline CDR1 and CDR2 sequences are MGHRA and YSYEKL. CDR3 coding DNA: TGCGCCAGCAGCGTAGGGACAGGTACTGGAAACACCATATATTTT. Translation gives CASSVGTGTGNTIYF.

Only a few counts were recorded for this clonotype. J is TRBJ2-1 and V is TRBV15; 8 nucleotides line up with TRBD2. The junction had 6 bases not matched to a gene; V was cut back by 4 bases and J by 4 bases. CDR3 length equals 15 residues. Germline loops: CDR1 LNHNV, CDR2 YYDKDF (reference sequence). The CDR3 DNA follows: TGTGCCACCAGCATACAGACTAGCGCGTACAATGAGCAGTTCTTC. This encodes CATSIQTSAYNEQFF. The full variable domain, in which reference TRBV15 and TRBJ2-1 provide the parts outside the CDR3, is DAMVIQNPRYQVTQFGKPVTLSCSQTLNHNVMYWYQQKSSQAPKLLFHYYDKDFNNEADTPDNFQSRRPNTSFCFLDIRSPGLGDTAMYLCATSIQTSAYNEQFFGPGTRLTVL.

The rearrangement links TRBV5-1 to TRBJ1-5; possibly TRBD1 for D (5 bases). With 4 bases removed from V and 7 bases from J, the gap between germline ends came to 18 bases. Germline-derived CDR1 and CDR2 are SGHRS and YFSETQ. The CDR3 consists of 15 residues. The CDR3 region is CASSPGTQTGQPQHF. In nucleotides, the CDR3 is TGCGCCAGCAGCCCCGGGACTCAAACTGGCCAGCCCCAGCATTTT. Using reference TRBV5-1 and TRBJ1-5 for the parts outside the CDR3, the full variable domain is KAGVTQTPRYLIKTRGQQVTLSCSPISGHRSVSWYQQTPGQGLQFLFEYFSETQRNKGNFPGRFSGRQFSNSRSEMNVSTLELGDSALYLCASSPGTQTGQPQHFGDGTRLSIL.

The chain is built from TRBV20-1 and TRBJ2-1; 8 bases are shared with TRBD2. This CDR3 contains 14 residues. Looked up from germline, CDR1 is DFQATT and CDR2 is SNEGSKA (reference sequence). With 5 bases clipped from V and 8 bases from J, the junction kept 11 bases outside the gene matches. The CDR3 reads CSASSPSLADEQFF. The CDR3 nucleotides read TGCAGTGCTTCCTCTCCTTCACTAGCGGATGAGCAGTTCTTC.

The chain links TRBV2 to TRBJ1-6; no definite D call. Deletions cut 8 bases from V and 7 bases from J, with 6 bases between. The germline gives CDR1 SNHLY, CDR2 FYNNEI. The CDR3 totals 11 residues. CDR3 protein: CASHSNSPLHF. The CDR3 DNA sequence: TGTGCCAGCCACAGCAATTCACCCCTCCACTTT.

V usage is TRBV25-1 and J usage is TRBJ2-3, with 7 bases fitting TRBD2. The CDR3 consists of 19 residues. Losses at the gene ends were 5 bases for V and 4 bases for J; bases not matched to a gene: 21. CDR1 and CDR2 (germline): MGHDK, SYGVNS. This CDR3 is CASSSPKRDGSGYSDTQYF. CDR3 nucleotide sequence: TGTGCCAGCAGTAGCCCAAAACGGGATGGTAGCGGGTATTCAGATACGCAGTATTTT.

The V gene is TRBV3-1, the J gene TRBJ2-7; D is possibly TRBD2 (5 bases). The CDR3 consists of 13 residues. V was trimmed by 1 base and J by 7 bases, leaving 11 bases between them. Germline V gene lookup returns CDR1 LGHDT and CDR2 YNNKEL (reference sequence). Here the CDR3 DNA reads TGTGCCAGCAGCCAAGCCCGTACGGGAGAGCAGTACTTC. Translating gives CASSQARTGEQYF.

This clonotype was seen a few times. J is TRBJ2-7 and V is TRBV27, with D perhaps matching TRBD1 (5 bases). Germline CDR1 is MNHEY and CDR2 is SMNVEV (reference sequence). V lost 7 bases, J lost 3 bases, and 13 bases lay in between. CDR3 size: 13 residues. CDR3: CASTSTGGYEQYF. As DNA, the CDR3 is TGTGCCAGCACTTCCACAGGCGGCTACGAGCAGTACTTC.

This clonotype was seen only a few times. The V call is TRBV2, the J call TRBJ2-4; D perhaps matches TRBD1 (5 bases). The CDR3 extends over 16 amino acids. In germline, CDR1 is SNHLY, CDR2 FYNNEI. V was trimmed by 3 bases and J by 0 bases, leaving 12 bases between them. The CDR3 is CASSDLGQVAKNIQYF. The CDR3 nucleotides are TGTGCCAGCAGTGATCTGGGGCAGGTAGCCAAAAACATTCAGTACTTC.

This sequence joins TRBV6-1 and TRBJ1-1; 7 bases match TRBD1. Germline loops: CDR1 MNHNS, CDR2 SASEGT. The CDR3 totals 15 residues. V shed 4 bases, J shed 3 bases, and the junction held 8 bases outside the gene matches. CDR3 bases: TGTGCCAGCAGTGCCCCAAGCAGGGGGGACACTGAAGCTTTCTTT. The encoded protein is CASSAPSRGDTEAFF.

This chain links TRBV7-8 with TRBJ2-1, with D uncertain. The germline V gene encodes CDR1 SGHVS and CDR2 FQNEAQ. V was trimmed by 0 bases and J by 13 bases, leaving 19 bases between them. The CDR3 loop spans 15 amino acids. CDR3 nucleotide sequence: TGTGCCAGCAGCTTAGCTTCCGGGCTGGTTGAGACCCAGTTCTTC. It yields the protein CASSLASGLVETQFF.

V and J are TRBV4-1 and TRBJ2-1; 14 bases are shared with TRBD2. The germline V gene encodes CDR1 MGHRA and CDR2 YSYEKL. The CDR3 runs 17 residues. Trimming took 1 base from V and 7 from J; bases not matched to a gene: 6. The CDR3 protein is CASSQAVGTSGSNEQFF. The CDR3 bases are TGCGCCAGCAGCCAAGCTGTTGGGACTAGCGGGAGTAATGAGCAGTTCTTC.

This clonotype was found once. The chain is built from TRBV20-1 and TRBJ1-3, with 9 bases identical to TRBD1. Germline loops: CDR1 DFQATT, CDR2 SNEGSKA (reference sequence). This CDR3 contains 18 residues. V dropped 0 bases and J dropped 3; count of bases not matched to a gene: 12. The CDR3: CSARDRRTGGRGGNTIYF. Written as DNA, the CDR3 is TGCAGTGCTAGAGACAGACGAACAGGGGGCAGAGGTGGAAACACCATATATTTT.

The chain joins TRBV20-1 to TRBJ1-2; tentatively, D is TRBD1 (5 bases). Germline V lookup: CDR1 DFQATT, CDR2 SNEGSKA (reference sequence). V shed 6 bases and J shed 5 bases, with 13 bases lying between them. The CDR3 is 12 amino acids. The CDR3, as DNA: TGCAGTGCCAGCGACAGCCGATATGGCTACACCTTC. This sequence encodes CSASDSRYGYTF.

This rearrangement joins TRBV5-1 to TRBJ2-5; no clear D gene. CDR1 is SGHRS and CDR2 is YFSETQ in the germline V gene. Trimming removed 2 bases at V and 5 bases at J, with 13 bases between. The CDR3 is 14 amino acids. The CDR3 protein is CASSLTPRTETQYF. CDR3 bases: TGCGCCAGCAGCTTAACACCTCGCACGGAGACCCAGTACTTC. The full variable domain, with the rest looked up from reference TRBV5-1 and TRBJ2-5, is KAGVTQTPRYLIKTRGQQVTLSCSPISGHRSVSWYQQTPGQGLQFLFEYFSETQRNKGNFPGRFSGRQFSNSRSEMNVSTLELGDSALYLCASSLTPRTETQYFGPGTRLLVL.

This clonotype was seen many times. V gene TRBV29-1 combines with J gene TRBJ2-4; D gene uncertain. V lost 6 bases to trimming and J lost 2 bases, with 11 bases between them. This CDR3 has 13 amino acids. The germline CDR1 and CDR2 sequences are SQVTM and ANQGSEA. Written as DNA, the CDR3 is TGCAGCGTGATATGGCCACCCAAAAACATTCAGTACTTC. Encoded protein: CSVIWPPKNIQYF.

This clonotype was counted only a few times. The chain recombines TRBV25-1 with TRBJ2-7; D is ambiguous. Trimming left V 7 bases short and J 5 bases short, with 15 bases between. The CDR3 is 13 residues long. Germline CDR1 is MGHDK and CDR2 is SYGVNS. CDR3 bases: TGTGCCAGCACTGCGTCTGTAGGGCACGAGCAGTACTTC. Translated: CASTASVGHEQYF.

In regard to this clonotype: A clone one base away is much larger, so this may be a read error. The CDR3 DNA sequence: TGCGCCAGCAGCGAGTACACAGATACGCAGTATTTT. Protein sequence: CASSEYTDTQYF. V gene TRBV5-1 combines with J gene TRBJ2-3; D not resolved. Germline CDR1 reads SGHRS; CDR2 reads YFSETQ. CDR3 length equals 12 residues. Trimming shortened V by 4 bases and J by 2 bases, and 5 bases separated the two germline ends.

Concerning this clonotype itself: Germline and junction disagree at one end, which may indicate a read error. This chain links TRBV28 with TRBJ2-3; 9 bases are a match to TRBD2. Germline V gene sequence: CDR1 MDHEN, CDR2 SYDVKM. The CDR3 totals 16 residues. The CDR3 bases are TGTGCCAGCAGACCAGCGGGAGGAGAATTCCCAGAGACGCAGTATTTT. Encoded protein: CASRPAGGEFPETQYF. Filled out from reference TRBV28 and TRBJ2-3, the complete variable domain reads DVKVTQSSRYLVKRTGEKVFLECVQDMDHENMFWYRQDPGLGLRLIYFSYDVKMKEKGDIPEGYSVSREKKERFSLILESASTNQTSMYLCASRPAGGEFPETQYFGPGTRLTVL.

The rearrangement links TRBV5-1 to TRBJ1-6, with D tentatively TRBD1 (5 bases). Germline CDR1 is SGHRS and CDR2 is YFSETQ. The V and J ends lost 4 bases and 7 bases respectively, with 18 bases between them. The CDR3 extends over 16 amino acids. The CDR3 nucleotides read TGCGCCAGCAGCCCGGCCGCTCGGACACGCAATTCACCCCTCCACTTT. Translated, it gives CASSPAARTRNSPLHF.